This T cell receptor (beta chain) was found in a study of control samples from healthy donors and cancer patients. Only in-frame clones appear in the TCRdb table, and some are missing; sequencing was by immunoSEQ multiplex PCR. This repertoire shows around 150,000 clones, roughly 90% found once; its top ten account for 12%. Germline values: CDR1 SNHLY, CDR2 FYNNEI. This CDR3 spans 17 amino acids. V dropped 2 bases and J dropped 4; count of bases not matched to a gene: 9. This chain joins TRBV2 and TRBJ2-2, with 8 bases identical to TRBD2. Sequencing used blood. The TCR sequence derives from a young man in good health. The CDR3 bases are TGTGCCAGCAGTGAACAGGGACTAGGATTTGCCACCGGGGAGCTGTTTTTT. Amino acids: CASSEQGLGFATGELFF. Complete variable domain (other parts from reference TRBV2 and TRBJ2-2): EPEVTQTPSHQVTQMGQEVILRCVPISNHLYFYWYRQILGQKVEFLVSFYNNEISEKSEIFDDQFSVERPDGSNFTLKIRSTKLEDSAMYFCASSEQGLGFATGELFFGEGSRLTVL.